In its sample, the clone carrying this T cell receptor (beta chain) was seen many times. A 3' RACE protocol on RNA, with unique molecular identifiers, produced the TCR library. Each CDR3 protein gets one entry after TCRdb re-called the 3' RACE reads with MiXCR. The repertoire holds more than 40,000 distinct CDR3 sequences, with around 4.5% as singletons. The data were obtained in a study of HIV-infected children after antiretroviral therapy interruption. Treatment defined: PENTA 11 planned treatment interruption arm or continuous ART arm. The CDR3 is 12 residues long. Deletions cut 2 bases from V and 8 bases from J, with 9 bases between. The V gene's germline CDR1 is MDHEN and CDR2 SYDVKM.

The sequence was collected from a pool of human donors with HIV. The chain employs TRBV28 and TRBJ1-1, with D possibly TRBD1 on 5 matching bases. This specimen was CD45RA+ CD4+ T cells from PBMCs, pooled from several time points, taken from a donor given antiretroviral therapy, either interrupted or continuous. Subset reported: naive CD4+ CD45RA+ CD45RO- T cells. Here the CDR3 reads CASSLRQLEAFF. CDR3 DNA: TGTGCCAGCAGTTTACGACAGCTAGAAGCTTTCTTT.